The clone carrying this TCR beta chain was detected ten times or more. Its target is not known. The data are from a study of regulatory T cells in long-lasting Graves disease. Study-wide results and limits: Those with persistent Graves' had less TCR diversity than newly diagnosed patients.

Arm-PCR of CDR3 regions with iRepertoire HTBI primers generated TCR beta libraries. MiXCR, run by TCRdb on the multiplex PCR reads, gives a single entry per CDR3 protein. The sample carries hundreds of thousands of distinct CDR3 sequences, about 15% recorded once. The CDR3 contains 16 residues. Trimming removed 4 bases from V and 1 base from J; junction bases left unmatched: 5. The germline CDR1 and CDR2 sequences are SGHRS and YFSETQ. Time point described: newly diagnosed GD, antithyroid drugs for less than 3 months. PBMCs provided the RNA from which the TCR library was made. In addition, the sample was reused for a study of T cells in Graves' hyperthyroidism and ophthalmopathy. That study reports: Clinical symptoms, serum thyroxine, TRAb, thyroid ultrasound and orbital computed tomography established diagnosis.

The V call is TRBV5-1, the J call TRBJ2-2, with 9 bases identical to TRBD2. This specimen consisted of peripheral blood mononuclear cells (PBMCs), obtained at new diagnosis, from a patient treated with antithyroid drugs. This receptor was obtained from a woman between 35 and 50 years old with Graves disease. CDR3 in DNA: TGCGCCAGCAGCGCTCAGCGGGAGGTGAACACCGGGGAGCTGTTTTTT. Its protein product is CASSAQREVNTGELFF.